The rows below give T cell receptor beta chains drawn from one sample of a study of blood T cell repertoires in COVID-19. The assay was immunoSEQ multiplex PCR, and TCRdb's table has in-frame clones only and misses some. The sample contains some 72,000 clones, approximately 90% of which appear only once. The source material was peripheral blood. The receptors stem from a man in his 60s with acute or convalescent COVID-19. Each CDR3 is given with its conserved first and last residue. A D gene is named only where the DNA matches it firmly. For some rows the clone size is stated as once, few or many, or as a class when expanded; others skip it.

v_gene	d_gene	abundance	j_gene	CDR3aa	CDR3nt
TRBV3-1/TRBV3-2	NA	NA	TRBJ2-7	CASSQGSYEQYF	TGTGCCAGCAGCCAAGGCAGTTACGAGCAGTACTTC
TRBV5-5	TRBD1	few	TRBJ1-2	CASSSQGAFGYTF	TGTGCCAGCAGCTCTCAGGGGGCGTTTGGCTACACCTTC
TRBV5-6	TRBD1	NA	TRBJ1-2	CASGQGGQGHYGYTF	TGTGCCAGCGGCCAGGGGGGACAGGGTCACTATGGCTACACCTTC
TRBV12-5	TRBD1	NA	TRBJ2-3	CASGNPGQESTDTQYF	TGTGCTAGTGGTAACCCGGGACAGGAAAGCACAGATACGCAGTATTTT
TRBV19	NA	NA	TRBJ1-2	CASSIGRQINYGYTF	TGTGCCAGTAGTATAGGCCGACAGATTAACTATGGCTACACCTTC
TRBV6-5	NA	NA	TRBJ1-2	CASSYGRVNYGYTF	TGTGCCAGCAGTTACGGGAGGGTAAACTATGGCTACACCTTC
TRBV29-1	NA	NA	TRBJ2-1	CSVGSTDNEQFF	TGCAGCGTCGGGAGCACGGACAATGAGCAGTTCTTC
TRBV28	NA	NA	TRBJ1-4	CASSPRTLQTATNEKLFF	TGTGCCAGCAGTCCAAGGACACTCCAAACTGCAACTAATGAAAAACTGTTTTTT
TRBV27	NA	NA	TRBJ1-4	CASSLYRLGGNEKLFF	TGTGCCAGCAGTTTATACAGACTCGGGGGTAATGAAAAACTGTTTTTT
TRBV6-5	NA	NA	TRBJ1-1	CASSYSRGQGEAFF	TGTGCCAGCAGTTACTCGAGAGGGCAAGGTGAAGCTTTCTTT
TRBV28	TRBD2	NA	TRBJ2-7	CASSLSLAGSEQYF	TGTGCCAGCAGTTTATCCCTAGCGGGCAGCGAGCAGTACTTC
TRBV11-1	NA	once	TRBJ1-4	CASSPEGASRLEKLFF	TGTGCCAGCAGCCCTGAGGGAGCTTCGAGGCTTGAAAAACTGTTTTTT
TRBV9	TRBD2	NA	TRBJ2-3	CASSTSGTSVADTQYF	TGTGCCAGCAGCACCTCCGGGACTAGTGTTGCAGATACGCAGTATTTT
TRBV5-1	TRBD1	NA	TRBJ2-7	CASSLAPDRGSAEQYF	TGCGCCAGCAGCTTGGCGCCGGACAGGGGATCGGCCGAGCAGTACTTC
TRBV5-4	TRBD1	NA	TRBJ1-2	CASSLGGTGLSPNYGYTF	TGTGCCAGCAGCTTGGGCGGGACAGGGCTCTCTCCTAACTATGGCTACACCTTC
TRBV5-1	TRBD2	NA	TRBJ2-5	CASSNRTSGKETQYF	TGCGCCAGCAGCAACCGGACTAGCGGAAAAGAGACCCAGTACTTC
TRBV24-1	NA	once	TRBJ2-3	CATSDPGRSTDTQYF	TGTGCCACCAGTGATCCGGGGAGGAGTACAGATACGCAGTATTTT
TRBV19	TRBD1	NA	TRBJ1-2	CASNRQGFYGYTF	TGTGCCAGCAATCGACAGGGGTTCTATGGCTACACCTTC
TRBV5-6	NA	NA	TRBJ2-7	CASSAGSYEQYF	TGTGCCAGCAGCGCCGGGAGCTACGAGCAGTACTTC
TRBV5-1	TRBD1	few	TRBJ1-1	CASSLGTETNTEAFF	TGCGCCAGCAGCTTAGGGACAGAGACGAACACTGAAGCTTTCTTT
TRBV15	NA	NA	TRBJ2-5	CATSRDDQETQYF	TGTGCCACCAGCAGAGACGACCAAGAGACCCAGTACTTC
TRBV29-1	TRBD1	NA	TRBJ1-2	CSAKTGGSGNYGYTF	TGCAGCGCCAAGACAGGGGGCTCGGGTAACTATGGCTACACCTTC
TRBV19	TRBD1	NA	TRBJ1-6	CASSTQRGTGAPLHF	TGTGCCAGTAGTACCCAGCGGGGGACAGGGGCACCCCTCCACTTT
TRBV19	NA	NA	TRBJ2-7	CASSMQGGPYEQYF	TGTGCCAGTAGTATGCAGGGGGGACCCTACGAGCAGTACTTC
TRBV9	NA	NA	TRBJ2-5	CASSVVGYPGPETQYF	TGTGCCAGCAGCGTAGTGGGCTACCCTGGGCCGGAGACCCAGTACTTC
TRBV7-9	NA	NA	TRBJ2-7	CASSQPGLSGVQYF	TGTGCCAGCAGCCAGCCGGGACTGTCAGGCGTGCAGTACTTC
TRBV30	TRBD2	NA	TRBJ2-7	CAVKKSGSSYEQYF	TGTGCCGTGAAGAAGAGCGGGAGCTCCTACGAGCAGTACTTC
TRBV7-8	NA	few	TRBJ2-1	CASAGTSYNEQFF	TGTGCCAGCGCGGGAACCTCCTACAATGAGCAGTTCTTC
TRBV7-6	NA	few	TRBJ2-7	CASSQQGSYEQYF	TGTGCCAGCAGCCAACAGGGCTCCTACGAGCAGTACTTC
TRBV6-5	TRBD2	once	TRBJ2-7	CASRRRTSGGGEQYF	TGTGCCAGCAGACGACGGACTAGCGGGGGAGGCGAGCAGTACTTC
TRBV5-4	TRBD2	NA	TRBJ2-5	CASSLPGLEQETQYF	TGTGCCAGCAGCTTACCTGGACTAGAACAAGAGACCCAGTACTTC
TRBV10-3	NA	NA	TRBJ1-1	CAISPGRVAEAFF	TGTGCCATCAGCCCCGGCAGGGTGGCTGAAGCTTTCTTT
TRBV5-1	NA	NA	TRBJ2-7	CASSLDTGVYEQYF	TGCGCCAGCAGCTTGGACACAGGTGTTTACGAGCAATACTTC
TRBV9	NA	NA	TRBJ1-4	CASSVGPGEGEKLFF	TGTGCCAGCAGCGTAGGCCCGGGGGAGGGGGAAAAACTGTTTTTT
TRBV18	TRBD1	NA	TRBJ1-5	CASSPGAGGNQPQHF	TGTGCCAGCTCGCCGGGGGCAGGGGGAAATCAGCCCCAGCATTTT
TRBV5-4	NA	once	TRBJ2-5	CASSLVGAQETQYF	TGTGCCAGCAGCTTGGTGGGGGCTCAAGAGACCCAGTACTTC
TRBV28	TRBD1	NA	TRBJ1-2	CASSLRWREQGGDYGYTF	TGTGCCAGCAGTTTAAGGTGGAGGGAACAGGGGGGGGACTATGGCTACACCTTC
TRBV10-2	NA	NA	TRBJ2-2	CASSANGQLGELFF	TGCGCCAGCAGCGCGAACGGACAGCTCGGGGAGCTGTTTTTT
TRBV11-2	NA	NA	TRBJ2-7	CASSPSWRLYEQYF	TGTGCCAGCAGCCCGTCGTGGAGGTTGTACGAGCAGTACTTC
TRBV5-1	NA	NA	TRBJ2-1	CASSLGTAVNEQFF	TGCGCCAGCAGCTTGGGGACAGCGGTCAATGAGCAGTTCTTC
TRBV5-1	TRBD1	NA	TRBJ1-4	CASSSGQGAYNEKLFF	TGCGCCAGCAGCAGTGGACAGGGGGCCTATAATGAAAAACTGTTTTTT
TRBV5-1	NA	NA	TRBJ2-1	CASSSASAGNEQFF	TGCGCCAGCAGCTCCGCTAGCGCGGGCAATGAGCAGTTCTTC
TRBV11-2	NA	NA	TRBJ1-4	CASSALSTAFATNEKLFF	TGTGCCAGCAGCGCACTATCGACTGCCTTCGCAACTAATGAAAAACTGTTTTTT
TRBV9	NA	NA	TRBJ2-5	CASSVASGRTPQETQYF	TGTGCCAGCAGCGTAGCCTCTGGTCGAACACCTCAAGAGACCCAGTACTTC
TRBV20-1	TRBD1	NA	TRBJ2-7	CSASSTGVHEQYF	TGCAGTGCTAGTTCAACAGGGGTCCACGAGCAGTACTTC
TRBV19	TRBD1	NA	TRBJ1-1	CASSVGQSTFF	TGTGCCAGTAGTGTGGGACAGTCAACTTTCTTT
TRBV25-1	NA	NA	TRBJ2-6	CASTGFGANVLTF	TGTGCCAGCACAGGGTTCGGGGCCAACGTCCTGACTTTC
TRBV6-5	NA	NA	TRBJ2-7	CASPAGRGNEQYF	TGTGCCAGCCCCGCCGGGAGAGGGAACGAGCAGTACTTC
TRBV18	NA	NA	TRBJ1-1	CASSPQSGLRTEAFF	TGTGCCAGCTCACCACAGTCAGGGTTAAGGACTGAAGCTTTCTTT
TRBV24-1	TRBD2	NA	TRBJ2-2	CATSDSVRRGGPGELFF	TGTGCCACCAGTGATTCCGTCCGGCGGGGGGGCCCCGGGGAGCTGTTTTTT
TRBV5-1	TRBD1	NA	TRBJ2-5	CASSRTGGFQETQYF	TGCGCCAGCAGCAGAACAGGGGGCTTCCAAGAGACCCAGTACTTC
TRBV28	NA	NA	TRBJ2-5	CASSGQGGFGQETQYF	TGTGCCAGCAGCGGACAGGGAGGGTTCGGCCAAGAGACCCAGTACTTC
TRBV5-6	NA	NA	TRBJ1-2	CASSFLSGVGYGYTF	TGTGCCAGCAGCTTCTTGTCGGGGGTAGGTTATGGCTACACCTTC
TRBV7-9	TRBD1	NA	TRBJ1-2	CASSPLTGGLGYTF	TGTGCCAGCAGCCCACTGACAGGGGGGTTGGGCTACACCTTC
TRBV20-1	NA	NA	TRBJ1-2	CSASVGAGYGYTF	TGCAGTGCTAGTGTGGGGGCAGGGTATGGCTACACCTTC